Included here is one TCR beta chain sequence, with context. Its antigen is currently unknown. This record comes from a study of hypomethylating agent response in myelodysplastic syndrome. About the research overall: The myelodysplastic syndrome patients comprised fewer than ten men and a couple of women. Of these patients, six responded (complete response or hematologic improvement) and a few did not.

General study points: This small study analyzed only 11 patients.

The CDR3 has 15 amino acids. Trimming stripped 6 bases from V and 4 bases from J, with 16 bases between. The germline gives CDR1 MNHNS, CDR2 SASEGT. In the original processing: Previously reported viral-epitope specificity per VDJdb covered under 2% of about 160,000 unique clonotypes. This table comes from immunoSEQ multiplex PCR, and its TCRdb copy is limited to in-frame clones, with some not included. V, J and clone size were drawn from that table, and D and trimming were deduced from the DNA. Of around 4,700 clones in the sample, about four fifths were seen once. V and J are TRBV6-1 and TRBJ1-5; D is possibly TRBD1 (6 bases). This receptor was taken from a human donor with myelodysplastic syndrome. The specimen was bone marrow, collected before or after starting hypomethylating agent treatment for myelodysplastic syndrome (not recorded which). Here the CDR3 reads CASRVSRGGNQPQHF. CDR3 sequence (DNA): TGTGCCAGCAGGGTAAGCAGGGGCGGGAATCAGCCCCAGCATTTT.